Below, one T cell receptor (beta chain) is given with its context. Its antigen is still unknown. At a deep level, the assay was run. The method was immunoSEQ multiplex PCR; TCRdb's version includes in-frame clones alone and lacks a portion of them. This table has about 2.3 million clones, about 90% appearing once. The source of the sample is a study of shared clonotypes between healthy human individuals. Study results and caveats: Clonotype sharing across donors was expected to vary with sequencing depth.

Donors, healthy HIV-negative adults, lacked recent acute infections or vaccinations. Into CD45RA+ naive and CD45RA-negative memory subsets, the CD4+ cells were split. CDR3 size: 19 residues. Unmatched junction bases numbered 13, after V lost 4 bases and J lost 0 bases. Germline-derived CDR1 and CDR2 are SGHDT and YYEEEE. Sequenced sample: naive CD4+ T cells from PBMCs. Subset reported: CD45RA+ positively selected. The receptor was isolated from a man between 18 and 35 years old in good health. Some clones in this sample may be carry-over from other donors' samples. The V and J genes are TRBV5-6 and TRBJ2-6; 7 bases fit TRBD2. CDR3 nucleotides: TGTGCCAGCAGCCCGCTGAAAACATGGGGGGGCTCTGGGGCCAACGTCCTGACTTTC. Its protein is CASSPLKTWGGSGANVLTF.